This T cell receptor beta chain was identified in a study of T cells in tuberculosis. General study results and limits: Smaller distances to GMM-specific TCRs suggested their expansion in active tuberculosis. Smaller alpha distances in active tuberculosis partly reflected shorter CDR3-alpha lengths.

This clone was seen a single time. Antigen: not known. From germline, CDR1 is ENHRY and CDR2 SYGVKD. The CDR3 is 12 amino acids. Trimming pared 3 bases from V and 7 bases from J, leaving 9 bases between. At study entry, adolescents had tuberculin skin tests and IGRA screening. Unsorted cryopreserved PBMC were sequenced, averaging roughly 94,000 T cells per clinical donor. TCRdb's copy holds only in-frame clones and misses some; the assay was immunoSEQ multiplex PCR. The sample has 35,000 to 50,000 clones; approximately 94% are singletons. Material: PBMCs. The TCR was taken from a donor aged 5-35 years with latent tuberculosis or without tuberculosis infection. Some clones in this sample may be carry-over from other donors' samples. The chain joins TRBV10-3 to TRBJ2-5; D is undetermined. As DNA, the CDR3 is TGTGCCATCAGTGACGTTAGTGGGACCCAGTACTTC. This translates into CAISDVSGTQYF.